Listed below are T cell receptor beta chains from one sample, sequenced in a study of T cells after yellow fever vaccination. MiXCR, applied by TCRdb to the 5' RACE reads, yields one record per CDR3 protein. The sample lists 100,000 to 150,000 distinct CDR3 sequences, 8% to 10% occurring once. The sample here was CD8+ T cells sorted from PBMCs, taken on the day of the yellow fever booster vaccination. These receptors all stem from a young man who received the YFV17D yellow fever vaccine. CDR3s include the opening cysteine and the closing phenylalanine or tryptophan. D genes are given only for firm matches. For some rows the clone size is stated as once, few or many, or as a class when expanded; others skip it.

-	-	TRBV6-2/TRBV6-3	TRBJ2-3	CASSSQVGLYTQYF	TGTGCCAGCAGTTCACAAGTTGGGCTTTATACGCAGTATTTT
-	TRBD2	TRBV5-1	TRBJ2-1	CASSAPLAAVYNEQFF	TGCGCCAGCAGCGCCCCACTAGCGGCCGTCTACAATGAGCAGTTCTTC
many	TRBD2	TRBV27	TRBJ2-3	CASSLDPAGGPDTQYF	TGTGCCAGCAGTTTAGACCCAGCGGGGGGGCCCGATACGCAGTATTTT
-	TRBD1	TRBV4-3	TRBJ1-4	CASSQEYRGLSTNEKLFF	TGCGCCAGCAGCCAAGAATACAGGGGCCTATCGACTAATGAAAAACTGTTTTTT
many	-	TRBV2	TRBJ1-5	CASSVGGNQPQHF	TGTGCCAGCAGCGTAGGTGGCAATCAGCCCCAGCATTTT
few	TRBD2	TRBV5-1	TRBJ2-3	CASSHGTSGGSTDTQYF	TGCGCCAGCAGCCACGGGACTAGCGGGGGAAGCACAGATACGCAGTATTTT
few	-	TRBV5-4	TRBJ2-6	CASQAGANVLTF	TGTGCCAGCCAAGCTGGGGCCAACGTCCTGACTTTC
many	-	TRBV5-1	TRBJ2-3	CASSPRGLWGTDTQYF	TGCGCCAGCAGTCCGCGGGGGCTTTGGGGCACAGATACGCAGTATTTT
few	TRBD2	TRBV11-2	TRBJ2-3	CASSLGPLAGYTDTQYF	TGTGCCAGCAGCTTAGGTCCTCTAGCGGGGTACACAGATACGCAGTATTTT
many	-	TRBV7-8	TRBJ2-1	CASSFPGYNEQFF	TGTGCCAGCAGCTTTCCAGGTTACAATGAGCAGTTCTTC
few	-	TRBV12-3/TRBV12-4	TRBJ2-1	CASSHGLSYNEQFF	TGTGCCAGCAGCCACGGACTCTCCTACAATGAGCAGTTCTTC
few	-	TRBV4-3	TRBJ1-5	CASSQEFDSAGQPQHF	TGCGCCAGCAGCCAAGAGTTTGATTCGGCCGGGCAGCCCCAGCATTTT
-	-	TRBV20-1	TRBJ1-2	CSARDGGDYGYTF	TGCAGTGCTAGAGATGGGGGTGATTATGGCTACACCTTC
-	-	TRBV6-5	TRBJ2-1	CASSYGRVDSYNEQFF	TGTGCCAGCAGTTACGGAAGGGTCGACTCCTACAATGAGCAGTTCTTC
many	-	TRBV12-5	TRBJ2-7	CASGPRGQVSHEQYF	TGTGCTAGTGGACCCCGCGGGCAGGTATCCCACGAGCAGTACTTC